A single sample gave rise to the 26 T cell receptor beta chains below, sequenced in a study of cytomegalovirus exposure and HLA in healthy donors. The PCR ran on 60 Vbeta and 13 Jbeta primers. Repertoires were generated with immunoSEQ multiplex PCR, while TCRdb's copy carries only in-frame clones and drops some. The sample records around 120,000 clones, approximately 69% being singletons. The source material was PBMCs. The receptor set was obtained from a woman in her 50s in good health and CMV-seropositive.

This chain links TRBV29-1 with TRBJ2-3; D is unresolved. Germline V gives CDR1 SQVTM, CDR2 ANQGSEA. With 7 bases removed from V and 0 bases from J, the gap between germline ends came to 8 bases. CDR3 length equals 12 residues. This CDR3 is CSGSTSTDTQYF. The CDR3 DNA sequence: TGCAGCGGTAGCACTAGCACAGATACGCAGTATTTT.

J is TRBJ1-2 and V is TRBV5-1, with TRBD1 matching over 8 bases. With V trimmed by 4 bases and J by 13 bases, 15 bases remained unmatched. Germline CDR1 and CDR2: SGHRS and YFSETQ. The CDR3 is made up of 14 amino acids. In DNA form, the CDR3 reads TGCGCCAGCAGCCTACGAAATGGACAGGGAGAATGCACCTTC. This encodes CASSLRNGQGECTF.

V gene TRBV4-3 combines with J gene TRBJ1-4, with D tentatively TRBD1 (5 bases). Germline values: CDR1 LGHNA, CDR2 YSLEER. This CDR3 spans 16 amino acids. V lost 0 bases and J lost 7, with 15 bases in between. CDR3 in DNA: TGCGCCAGCAGCCAAGATTCGGCCAGGGTCGGTGAAAAACTGTTTTTT. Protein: CASSQDSARVGEKLFF.

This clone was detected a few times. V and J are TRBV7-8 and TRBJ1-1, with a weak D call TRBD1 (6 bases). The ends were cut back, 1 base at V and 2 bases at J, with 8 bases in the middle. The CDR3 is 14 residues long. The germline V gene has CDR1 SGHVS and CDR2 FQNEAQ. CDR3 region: CASSLVQGNTEAFF. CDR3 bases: TGTGCCAGCAGCTTAGTACAGGGAAACACTGAAGCTTTCTTT. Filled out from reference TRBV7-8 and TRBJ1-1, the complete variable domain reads GAGVSQSPRYKVAKRGQDVALRCDPISGHVSLFWYQQALGQGPEFLTYFQNEAQLDKSGLPSDRFFAERPEGSVSTLKIQRTQQEDSAVYLCASSLVQGNTEAFFGQGTRLTVV.

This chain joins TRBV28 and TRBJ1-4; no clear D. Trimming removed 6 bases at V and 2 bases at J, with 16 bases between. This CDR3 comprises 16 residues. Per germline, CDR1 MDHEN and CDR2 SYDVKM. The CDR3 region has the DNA TGTGCCAGCAGGGCCATCCGAGGATCCACTAATGAAAAACTGTTTTTT. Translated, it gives CASRAIRGSTNEKLFF.

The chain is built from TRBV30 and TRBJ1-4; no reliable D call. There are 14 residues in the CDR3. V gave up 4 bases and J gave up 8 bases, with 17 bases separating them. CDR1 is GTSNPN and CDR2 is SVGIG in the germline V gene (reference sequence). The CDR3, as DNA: TGTGCCTGGAAGTCGCCCCTGAGGGAAGAAAAACTGTTTTTT. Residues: CAWKSPLREEKLFF. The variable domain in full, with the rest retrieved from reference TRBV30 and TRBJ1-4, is SQTIHQWPATLVQPVGSPLSLECTVEGTSNPNLYWYRQAAGRGLQLLFYSVGIGQISSEVPQNLSASRPQDRQFILSSKKLLLSDSGFYLCAWKSPLREEKLFFGSGTQLSVL.

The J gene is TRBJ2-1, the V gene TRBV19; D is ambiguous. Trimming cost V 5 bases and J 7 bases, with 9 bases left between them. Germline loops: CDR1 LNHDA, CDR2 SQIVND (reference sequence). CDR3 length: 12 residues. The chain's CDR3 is CASSPTQNEQFF. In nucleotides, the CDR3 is TGTGCCAGTAGTCCTACACAGAATGAGCAGTTCTTC.

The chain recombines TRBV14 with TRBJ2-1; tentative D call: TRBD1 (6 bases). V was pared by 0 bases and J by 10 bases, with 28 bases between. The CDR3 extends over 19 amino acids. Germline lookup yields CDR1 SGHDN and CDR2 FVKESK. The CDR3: CASSQENNRALTAVLEQFF. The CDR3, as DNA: TGTGCCAGCAGCCAAGAGAATAACAGGGCCCTCACCGCGGTTCTCGAGCAGTTCTTC.

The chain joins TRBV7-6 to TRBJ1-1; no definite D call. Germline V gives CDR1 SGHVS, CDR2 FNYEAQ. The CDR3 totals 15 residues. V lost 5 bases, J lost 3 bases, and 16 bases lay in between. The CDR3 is CASSPRGGMDTEAFF. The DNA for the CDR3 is TGTGCCAGCAGCCCCCGAGGAGGGATGGACACTGAAGCTTTCTTT.

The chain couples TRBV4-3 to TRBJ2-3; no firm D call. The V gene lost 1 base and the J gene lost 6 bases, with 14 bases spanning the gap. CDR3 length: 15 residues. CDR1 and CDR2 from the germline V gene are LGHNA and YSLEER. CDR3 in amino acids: CASSQGVRGIDTQYF. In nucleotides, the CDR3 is TGCGCCAGCAGCCAAGGGGTGCGAGGAATCGATACGCAGTATTTT.

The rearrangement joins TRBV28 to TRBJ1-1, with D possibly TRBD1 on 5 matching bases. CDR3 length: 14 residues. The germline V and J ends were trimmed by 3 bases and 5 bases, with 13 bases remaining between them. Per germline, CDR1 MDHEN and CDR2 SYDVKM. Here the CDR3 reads CASSLGPRGTEAFF. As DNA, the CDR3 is TGTGCCAGCAGTTTGGGCCCACGGGGGACTGAAGCTTTCTTT.

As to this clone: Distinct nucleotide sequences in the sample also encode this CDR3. This CDR3 reads CASSLELAGGQNEQFF. In nucleotides, the CDR3 is TGCGCCAGCAGCTTGGAACTAGCGGGAGGGCAGAATGAGCAGTTCTTC. The J gene is TRBJ2-1, the V gene TRBV5-1; 13 nucleotides line up with TRBD2. The CDR3 totals 16 residues. Germline V gives CDR1 SGHRS, CDR2 YFSETQ. Trimming at V came to 0 bases and at J to 7 bases, leaving 4 bases not matched to a gene.

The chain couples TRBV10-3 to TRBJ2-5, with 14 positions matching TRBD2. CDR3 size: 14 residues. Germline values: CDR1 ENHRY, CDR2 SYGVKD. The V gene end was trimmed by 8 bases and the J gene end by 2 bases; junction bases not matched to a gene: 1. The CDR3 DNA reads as TGTGCCATCGGACTAGCGGGAGGACAAGAGACCCAGTACTTC. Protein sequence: CAIGLAGGQETQYF.

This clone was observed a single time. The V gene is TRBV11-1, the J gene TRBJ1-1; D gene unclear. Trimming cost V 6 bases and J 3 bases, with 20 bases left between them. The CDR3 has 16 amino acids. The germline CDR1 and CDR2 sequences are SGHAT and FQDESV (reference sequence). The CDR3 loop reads CASRFGGVKEDTEAFF. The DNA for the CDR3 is TGTGCCAGCAGATTCGGCGGGGTGAAGGAGGACACTGAAGCTTTCTTT.

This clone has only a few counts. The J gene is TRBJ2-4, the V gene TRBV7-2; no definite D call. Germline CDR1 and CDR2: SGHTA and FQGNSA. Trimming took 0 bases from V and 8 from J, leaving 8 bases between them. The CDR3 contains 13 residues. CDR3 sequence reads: CASSLARSHIQYF. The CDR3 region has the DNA TGTGCCAGCAGCTTAGCCAGGTCACACATTCAGTACTTC.

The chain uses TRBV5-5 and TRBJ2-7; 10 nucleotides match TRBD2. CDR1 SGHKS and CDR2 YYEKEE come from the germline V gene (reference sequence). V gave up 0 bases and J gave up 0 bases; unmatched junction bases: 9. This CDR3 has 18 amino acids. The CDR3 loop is CASSLVGGLAGASYEQYF. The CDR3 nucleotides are TGTGCCAGCAGCTTGGTTGGGGGGCTAGCGGGGGCCTCCTACGAGCAGTACTTC.

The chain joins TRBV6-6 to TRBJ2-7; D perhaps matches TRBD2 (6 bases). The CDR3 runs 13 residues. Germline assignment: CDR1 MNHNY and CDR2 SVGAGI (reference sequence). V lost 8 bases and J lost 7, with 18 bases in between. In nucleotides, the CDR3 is TGTGCCAGCGGCCCCGGGGGAGCTAGGGAGCAGTACTTC. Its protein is CASGPGGAREQYF.

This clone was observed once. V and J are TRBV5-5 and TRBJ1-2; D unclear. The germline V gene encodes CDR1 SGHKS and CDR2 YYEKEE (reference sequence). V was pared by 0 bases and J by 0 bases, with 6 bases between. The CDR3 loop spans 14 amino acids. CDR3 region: CASSLAAANYGYTF. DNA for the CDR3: TGTGCCAGCAGCTTGGCTGCAGCTAACTATGGCTACACCTTC.

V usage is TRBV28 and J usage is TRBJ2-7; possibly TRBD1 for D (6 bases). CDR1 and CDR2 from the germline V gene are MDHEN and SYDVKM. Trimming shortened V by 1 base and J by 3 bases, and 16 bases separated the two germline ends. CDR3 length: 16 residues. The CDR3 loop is CASSLSTGTKIYEQYF. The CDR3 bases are TGTGCCAGCAGTTTATCTACCGGGACAAAGATCTACGAGCAGTACTTC. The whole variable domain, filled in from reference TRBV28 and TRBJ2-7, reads DVKVTQSSRYLVKRTGEKVFLECVQDMDHENMFWYRQDPGLGLRLIYFSYDVKMKEKGDIPEGYSVSREKKERFSLILESASTNQTSMYLCASSLSTGTKIYEQYFGPGTRLTVT.

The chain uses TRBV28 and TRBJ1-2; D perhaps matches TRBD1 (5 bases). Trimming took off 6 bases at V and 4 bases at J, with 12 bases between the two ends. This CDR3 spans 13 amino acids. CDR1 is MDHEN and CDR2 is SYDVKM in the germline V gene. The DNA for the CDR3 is TGTGCCAGCAGGACGACAGACTTCTATGGCTACACCTTC. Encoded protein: CASRTTDFYGYTF.

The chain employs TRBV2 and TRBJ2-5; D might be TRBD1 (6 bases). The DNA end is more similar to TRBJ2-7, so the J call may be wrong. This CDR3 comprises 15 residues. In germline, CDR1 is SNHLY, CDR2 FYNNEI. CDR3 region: CASSEEGQVSYEQYF. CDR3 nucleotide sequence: TGTGCCAGCAGTGAAGAGGGACAAGTCTCCTACGAGCAGTACTTC.

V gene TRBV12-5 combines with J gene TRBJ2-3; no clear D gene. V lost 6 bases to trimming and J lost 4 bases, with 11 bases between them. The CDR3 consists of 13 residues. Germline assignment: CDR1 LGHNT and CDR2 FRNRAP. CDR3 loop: CASGSSEADTQYF. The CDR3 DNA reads TGTGCTAGTGGATCGTCCGAGGCAGATACGCAGTATTTT.

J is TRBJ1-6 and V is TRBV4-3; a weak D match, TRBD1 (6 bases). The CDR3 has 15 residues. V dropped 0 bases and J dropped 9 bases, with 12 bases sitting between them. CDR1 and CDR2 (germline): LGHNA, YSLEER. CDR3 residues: CASSQDSGAGSPLHF. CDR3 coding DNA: TGCGCCAGCAGCCAAGATTCAGGGGCTGGTTCACCCCTCCACTTT.

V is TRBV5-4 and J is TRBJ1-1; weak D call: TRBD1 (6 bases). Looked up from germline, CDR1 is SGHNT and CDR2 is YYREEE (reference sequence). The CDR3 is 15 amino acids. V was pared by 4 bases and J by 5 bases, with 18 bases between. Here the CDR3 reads CASSTGLEGGTEAFF. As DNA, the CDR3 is TGTGCCAGCAGCACAGGGTTAGAAGGTGGGACTGAAGCTTTCTTT. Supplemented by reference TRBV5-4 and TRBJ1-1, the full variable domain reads ETGVTQSPTHLIKTRGQQVTLRCSSQSGHNTVSWYQQALGQGPQFIFQYYREEENGRGNFPPRFSGLQFPNYSSELNVNALELDDSALYLCASSTGLEGGTEAFFGQGTRLTVV.

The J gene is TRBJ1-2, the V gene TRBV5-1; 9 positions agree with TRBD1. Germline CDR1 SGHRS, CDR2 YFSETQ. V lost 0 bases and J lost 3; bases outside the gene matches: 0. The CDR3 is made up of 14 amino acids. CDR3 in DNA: TGCGCCAGCAGCTTGGGACAGGGGGACTATGGCTACACCTTC. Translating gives CASSLGQGDYGYTF.

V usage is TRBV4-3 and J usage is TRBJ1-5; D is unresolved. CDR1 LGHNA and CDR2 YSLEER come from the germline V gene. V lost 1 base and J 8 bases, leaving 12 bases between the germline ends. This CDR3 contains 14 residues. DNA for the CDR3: TGCGCCAGCAGCCAAGCAACATTCGGGGAGCCCCAGCATTTT. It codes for CASSQATFGEPQHF.